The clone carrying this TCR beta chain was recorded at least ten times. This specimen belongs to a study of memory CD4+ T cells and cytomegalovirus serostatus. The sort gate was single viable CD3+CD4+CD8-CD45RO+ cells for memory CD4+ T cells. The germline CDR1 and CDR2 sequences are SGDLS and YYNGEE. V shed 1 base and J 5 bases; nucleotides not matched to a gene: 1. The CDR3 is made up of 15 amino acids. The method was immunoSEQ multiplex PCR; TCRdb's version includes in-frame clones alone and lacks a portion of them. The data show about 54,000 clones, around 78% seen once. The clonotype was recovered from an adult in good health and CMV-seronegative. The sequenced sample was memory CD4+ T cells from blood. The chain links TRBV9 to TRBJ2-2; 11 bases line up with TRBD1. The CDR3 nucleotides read TGTGCCAGCAGCGTATGGGACAGGGGGACCGGGGAGCTGTTTTTT. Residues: CASSVWDRGTGELFF.